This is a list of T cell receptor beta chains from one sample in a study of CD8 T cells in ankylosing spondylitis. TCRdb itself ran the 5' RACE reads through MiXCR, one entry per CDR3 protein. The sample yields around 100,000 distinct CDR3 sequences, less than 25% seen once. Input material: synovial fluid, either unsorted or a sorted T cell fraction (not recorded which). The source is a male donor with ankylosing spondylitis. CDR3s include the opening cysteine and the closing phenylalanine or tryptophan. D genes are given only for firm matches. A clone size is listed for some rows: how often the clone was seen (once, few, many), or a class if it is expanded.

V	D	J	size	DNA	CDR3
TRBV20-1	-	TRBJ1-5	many	TGCAGTGCTAGAGATCGTAGGGGGGCATCGTGGCAGCCCCAGCATTTT	CSARDRRGASWQPQHF
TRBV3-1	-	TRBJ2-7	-	TGTGCCAGCAGCCACGGGACCTACGAGCAGTACTTC	CASSHGTYEQYF
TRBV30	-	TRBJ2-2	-	TGTGCCTGGAGTGTTAGGGGGAGGGGGCACACCGGGGAGCTGTTTTTT	CAWSVRGRGHTGELFF
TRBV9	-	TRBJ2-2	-	TGTGCCAGCGGGGGGCTAGCGGACACCGGGGAGCTGTTTTTT	CASGGLADTGELFF
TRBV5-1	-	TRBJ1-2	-	TGCGCCAGCAGCCCTAGACAGGCCAGCTATGGCTACACCTTC	CASSPRQASYGYTF
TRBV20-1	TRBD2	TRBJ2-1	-	TGCAGTGCTAGGGGAGGGAGGGGCGAGCAGTTCTTC	CSARGGRGEQFF
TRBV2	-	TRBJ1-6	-	TGTGCCAGCGGGAGAGCGGGGGCGTCTTCACCCCTCCACTTT	CASGRAGASSPLHF
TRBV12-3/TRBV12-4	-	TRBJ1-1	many	TGTGCCAGCAGTTTAGGGCTCCAGGGGCCCTACTCGAACACTGAAGCTTTCTTT	CASSLGLQGPYSNTEAFF
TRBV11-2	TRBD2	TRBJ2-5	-	TGTGCCAGCAGCCAGAGGGCGGTAGCGGGAGGGCCCCGGGAGACCCAGTACTTC	CASSQRAVAGGPRETQYF
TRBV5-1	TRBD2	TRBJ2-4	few	TGCGCCAGCAGCTTGGTAGGCGGGAGGGCTCTCCTCCCAGCCAAAAACATTCAGTACTTC	CASSLVGGRALLPAKNIQYF
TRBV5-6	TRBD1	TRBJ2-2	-	TGTGCCAGCAGTTCGGACACAGGGGCCGGGGAGCTGTTTTTT	CASSSDTGAGELFF
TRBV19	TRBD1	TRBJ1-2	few	TGTGCCAGTAGTATAGCCCCACAGGGGGCGAGCTATGGCTACACCTTC	CASSIAPQGASYGYTF
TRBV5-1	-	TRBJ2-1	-	TGCGCCAGTTCTACACGGGACACTCACAATGAGCAGTTCTTC	CASSTRDTHNEQFF
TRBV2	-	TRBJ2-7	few	TGTGCCAGCAGCGCCAGGGGCGGGAGTTATTACGAGCAGTACTTC	CASSARGGSYYEQYF
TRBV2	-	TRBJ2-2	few	TGTGCCAGCAGGGCCCCCAACACCGGGGAGCTGTTTTTT	CASRAPNTGELFF
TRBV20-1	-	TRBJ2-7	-	TGCAGTGGCACAGGGGGGGGGTCCCCAGGGTTCGAGCAGTACTTC	CSGTGGGSPGFEQYF
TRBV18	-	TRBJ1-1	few	TGTGCCAGCTCACAAACGAGAAGGGACACTGAAGCTTTCTTT	CASSQTRRDTEAFF
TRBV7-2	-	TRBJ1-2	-	TGTGCCAGCAGCGGAACCACCAGGGTAAACTATGGCTACACCTTC	CASSGTTRVNYGYTF
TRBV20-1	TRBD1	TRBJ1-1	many	TGCAGTGCTAGGCCTCGACTAAGACTGACAGGGGAGAACACTGAAGCTTTCTTT	CSARPRLRLTGENTEAFF
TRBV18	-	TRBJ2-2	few	TGTGCCAGCTCACCAGTGAGTTCGAGTCTAGCCGGCACCGGGGAGCTGTTTTTT	CASSPVSSSLAGTGELFF
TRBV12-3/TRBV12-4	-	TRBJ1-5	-	TGTGCCAGCAGTTTCTTTTATCAGCCCCAGCATTTT	CASSFFYQPQHF
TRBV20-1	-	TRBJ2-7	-	TGCAGTGCTAGAGATCAGGGAAACTACGAGCAGTACTTC	CSARDQGNYEQYF
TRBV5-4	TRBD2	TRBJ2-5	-	TGTGCCAGCAGCTGGGGTCTAGCGGGGCAAGAGACCCAGTACTTC	CASSWGLAGQETQYF
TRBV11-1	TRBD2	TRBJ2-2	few	TGTGCCAGCAGCTTACTCGCGGGAGACAAACCGGGCACCGGGGAGCTGTTTTTT	CASSLLAGDKPGTGELFF
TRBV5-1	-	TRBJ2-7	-	TGCGCCAGCAGCGATCAGGGCTACGAGCAGTACTTC	CASSDQGYEQYF
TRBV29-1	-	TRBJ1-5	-	TGCAGCGCCCTAGGGGATGACAATCAGCCCCAGCATTTT	CSALGDDNQPQHF
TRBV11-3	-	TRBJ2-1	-	TGTGCCAGCAGCTTAGGTTTTAACTCCTACAATGAGCAGTTCTTC	CASSLGFNSYNEQFF